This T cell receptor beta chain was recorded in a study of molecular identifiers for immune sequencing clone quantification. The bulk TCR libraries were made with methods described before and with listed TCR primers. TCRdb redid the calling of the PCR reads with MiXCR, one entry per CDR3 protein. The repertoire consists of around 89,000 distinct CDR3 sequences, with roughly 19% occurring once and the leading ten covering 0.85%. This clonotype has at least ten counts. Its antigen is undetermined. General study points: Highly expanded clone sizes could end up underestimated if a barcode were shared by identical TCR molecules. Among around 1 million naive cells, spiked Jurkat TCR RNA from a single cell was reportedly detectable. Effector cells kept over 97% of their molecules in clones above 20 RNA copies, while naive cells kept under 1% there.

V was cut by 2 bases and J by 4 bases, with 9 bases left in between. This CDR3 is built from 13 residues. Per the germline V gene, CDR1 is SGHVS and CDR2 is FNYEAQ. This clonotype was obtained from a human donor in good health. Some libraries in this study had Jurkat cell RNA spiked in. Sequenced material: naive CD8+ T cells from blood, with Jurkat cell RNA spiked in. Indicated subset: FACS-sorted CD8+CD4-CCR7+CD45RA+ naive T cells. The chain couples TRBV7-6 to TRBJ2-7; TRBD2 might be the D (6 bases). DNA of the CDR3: TGTGCCAGCAGCTTAAAGGAGGGGTACGAGCAGTACTTC. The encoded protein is CASSLKEGYEQYF.